This T cell receptor (beta chain) is from a study of PD-1 blockade in classical Hodgkin lymphoma. Regarding the study as a whole: Newly diagnosed patients reportedly had lower baseline TCR diversity than healthy donors. Significant TCR diversity gains by C4D1 occurred in CD4+ but not CD8+ cells. There remain no defined causes for the repertoire differences, which possibly reflect disease activity or prior therapy.

Assay used: immunoSEQ multiplex PCR; TCRdb lists only in-frame clones, some missing. The table includes 100,000 or so clones, just over 90% detected once. Of note for this clone: Its antigen is not identified.

The CDR3 spans 12 residues. The V end was cut by 0 bases, the J end by 5 bases, with 7 bases between. Germline CDR1 reads GTSNPN; CDR2 reads SVGIG (reference sequence). Regarding time point: cycle 4 day 1 (C4D1), after about 6 weeks of nivolumab. All patients relapsed after autologous stem cell transplantation, and brentuximab vedotin exposure varied. This clonotype was obtained from a human donor with classical Hodgkin lymphoma. The J gene is TRBJ1-1, the V gene TRBV30; no clear D. The source material was peripheral blood mononuclear cells (PBMCs), sampled before the fourth cycle of nivolumab. The CDR3: CAWSVGVTEAFF. The CDR3 nucleotides are TGTGCCTGGAGTGTAGGAGTGACTGAAGCTTTCTTT. Complete variable domain (other parts from reference TRBV30 and TRBJ1-1): SQTIHQWPATLVQPVGSPLSLECTVEGTSNPNLYWYRQAAGRGLQLLFYSVGIGQISSEVPQNLSASRPQDRQFILSSKKLLLSDSGFYLCAWSVGVTEAFFGQGTRLTVV.